These 3 T cell receptor beta chains originate from one sample sequenced in a study of early T cells in non-severe SARS-CoV-2 infection (dated by TCRdb to about 2021). Receptors were amplified or captured by 5' RACE. The instrument was a NextSeq 500. TCRdb cleaned the public reads at Q25 with fastp, built clones with MiXCR and kept in-frame beta chains. Under each unique CDR3 protein, matching rows form one entry showing the most common genes and DNA. This sample lists under 90,000 distinct CDR3 sequences; 14% were detected once. Together, the top ten hold roughly 6.5% of the sample. The sequencing sample was made of whole blood. The receptors here all came from an adult who was a healthcare worker with PCR-confirmed SARS-CoV-2 infection or an uninfected control (not recorded which).

The chain employs TRBV5-1 and TRBJ2-5, with unresolved D. This CDR3 comprises 15 residues. V shed 0 bases and J shed 0 bases, with 9 bases lying between them. The V gene's germline CDR1 is SGHRS and CDR2 YFSETQ. Written as DNA, the CDR3 is TGCGCCAGCAGCTTGGGAGGCTCGTACCAAGAGACCCAGTACTTC. As protein: CASSLGGSYQETQYF.

This clonotype was picked up many times. CDR3 amino acids: CSARGNPYRANTEAFF. CDR3 DNA: TGCAGTGCTAGAGGTAATCCCTACAGGGCGAACACTGAAGCTTTCTTT. The chain has TRBV20-1 and TRBJ1-1, with a tentative D call TRBD1 (6 bases). This CDR3 has 16 amino acids. V lost 1 base and J lost 1, with 16 bases in between. Germline values: CDR1 DFQATT, CDR2 SNEGSKA (reference sequence).

CDR3 loop: CASSPWRGPSREQYF. Written as DNA, the CDR3 is TGTGCCAGCAGCCCCTGGAGGGGGCCCTCAAGGGAGCAGTACTTC. This sequence joins TRBV5-4 and TRBJ2-7; D is perhaps TRBD1 (7 bases). Between the trimmed V and J ends, which lost 4 bases and 7 bases, there was a span of 21 bases. Per the germline V gene, CDR1 is SGHNT and CDR2 is YYREEE (reference sequence). The CDR3 totals 15 residues.